Presented here are 25 T cell receptor beta chains from one specimen sequenced in a study of shared clonotypes between healthy human individuals. Assay: immunoSEQ multiplex PCR; the TCRdb copy retains only in-frame clones and omits some. The sample carries roughly 1,000,000 clones, about 80% recorded once. Sequencing was performed on memory CD4+ T cells from PBMCs. The subset denotes: CD45RA-negative fraction. These receptors came from a young man in good health. Some clones in this sample may be carry-over from other donors' samples.

For this clone: A clone one base away is much larger, so this may be a read error. The same CDR3 arises from other DNA sequences in this sample as well. This sequence joins TRBV11-2 and TRBJ2-7; tentative D call: TRBD2 (6 bases). The V end was cut by 1 base, the J end by 3 bases, with 16 bases between. The CDR3 length is 16 residues. Germline V gene sequence: CDR1 SGHAT, CDR2 FQNNGV. The CDR3 nucleotides are TGTGCCAGCAGCTTAGTTGGAGGAGGGCTCATCTACGAGCAGTACTTC. Translated, it gives CASSLVGGGLIYEQYF.

The gene calls are TRBV11-2 and TRBJ1-2; D uncertain. The CDR3 is 13 residues long. Trimming shortened V by 2 bases and J by 8 bases, and 12 bases separated the two germline ends. CDR1 SGHAT and CDR2 FQNNGV come from the germline V gene. The DNA of the CDR3 is TGTGCCAGCAGCTTATTTGGGGAACGGGGCTACACCTTC. Protein: CASSLFGERGYTF.

The chain uses TRBV5-1 and TRBJ2-1; TRBD2 is a possible D gene (5 bases). The V end was cut by 6 bases, the J end by 7 bases, with 26 bases between. The length of the CDR3 is 17 residues. Germline CDR1 and CDR2: SGHRS and YFSETQ. CDR3 residues: CASTSVLDSGGGNEQFF. CDR3 sequence (DNA): TGCGCCAGCACCAGTGTTTTGGACTCCGGAGGTGGGAATGAGCAGTTCTTC. The complete variable domain, with remaining parts taken from reference TRBV5-1 and TRBJ2-1, reads KAGVTQTPRYLIKTRGQQVTLSCSPISGHRSVSWYQQTPGQGLQFLFEYFSETQRNKGNFPGRFSGRQFSNSRSEMNVSTLELGDSALYLCASTSVLDSGGGNEQFFGPGTRLTVL.

The V gene is TRBV15, the J gene TRBJ2-2; 10 bases agree with TRBD1. The germline V gene has CDR1 LNHNV and CDR2 YYDKDF (reference sequence). The CDR3 covers 15 residues. The V gene end was trimmed by 6 bases and the J gene end by 1 base; junction bases not matched to a gene: 2. CDR3 protein: CATSGDRGNTGELFF. The CDR3 nucleotides read TGTGCCACCAGTGGGGACAGGGGGAACACCGGGGAGCTGTTTTTT. The full variable domain, in which reference TRBV15 and TRBJ2-2 provide the parts outside the CDR3, is DAMVIQNPRYQVTQFGKPVTLSCSQTLNHNVMYWYQQKSSQAPKLLFHYYDKDFNNEADTPDNFQSRRPNTSFCFLDIRSPGLGDTAMYLCATSGDRGNTGELFFGEGSRLTVL.

This clone was observed many times. This CDR3 is CASSQGVTYEQYF. As DNA, the CDR3 is TGTGCCAGCAGTCAGGGGGTCACCTACGAGCAGTACTTC. The gene calls are TRBV6-5 and TRBJ2-7; 7 nucleotides line up with TRBD1. Per germline, CDR1 MNHEY and CDR2 SVGAGI. V trimming: 5 bases; J trimming: 2 bases; junction bases outside the gene matches: 3. CDR3 size: 13 residues.

The table lists this clone with a few counts. The CDR3 loop is CSVRLRNGNQPQHF. The CDR3 coding sequence is TGCAGCGTGCGACTCAGAAACGGCAATCAGCCCCAGCATTTT. The chain couples TRBV29-1 to TRBJ1-5; D not certain. Trimming removed 6 bases from V and 2 bases from J, with 14 bases in between. Germline lookup yields CDR1 SQVTM and CDR2 ANQGSEA. The CDR3 spans 14 residues.

A few counts support this clone. This chain links TRBV19 with TRBJ1-4; D call uncertain. This CDR3 contains 15 residues. In germline, CDR1 is LNHDA, CDR2 SQIVND (reference sequence). Trimming pared 4 bases from V and 0 bases from J, leaving 9 bases between. The CDR3 loop is CASSTQIATNEKLFF. For the CDR3, the DNA is TGTGCCAGTAGTACCCAGATTGCAACTAATGAAAAACTGTTTTTT. Together with reference TRBV19 and TRBJ1-4, the CDR3 gives the full variable domain: DGGITQSPKYLFRKEGQNVTLSCEQNLNHDAMYWYRQDPGQGLRLIYYSQIVNDFQKGDIAEGYSVSREKKESFPLTVTSAQKNPTAFYLCASSTQIATNEKLFFGSGTQLSVL.

This sequence joins TRBV7-9 and TRBJ2-2, with 12 bases that match TRBD1. CDR1 is SEHNR and CDR2 is FQNEAQ in the germline V gene (reference sequence). The CDR3 sequence is 15 residues long. With 5 bases clipped from V and 5 bases from J, the junction kept 3 bases outside the gene matches. In DNA form, the CDR3 reads TGTGCCAGCAGCCCGGGACAGGGGGCTACCGGGGAGCTGTTTTTT. The encoded protein is CASSPGQGATGELFF. The full variable domain, its missing parts supplied by reference TRBV7-9 and TRBJ2-2, is DTGVSQNPRHKITKRGQNVTFRCDPISEHNRLYWYRQTLGQGPEFLTYFQNEAQLEKSRLLSDRFSAERPKGSFSTLEIQRTEQGDSAMYLCASSPGQGATGELFFGEGSRLTVL.

The chain couples TRBV29-1 to TRBJ2-5; unclear D gene. V was trimmed by 1 base and J by 1 base, leaving 10 bases between them. This CDR3 has 14 residues. The germline V gene has CDR1 SQVTM and CDR2 ANQGSEA. Here the CDR3 DNA reads TGCAGCGTTGAAGGCATCGCCAGCCAAGAGACCCAGTACTTC. It yields the protein CSVEGIASQETQYF.

The V and J genes are TRBV7-3 and TRBJ2-2; possibly TRBD2 for D (5 bases). Germline CDR1 is SGHTA and CDR2 is FQGTGA. The CDR3 loop spans 19 amino acids. Trimming removed 1 base from V and 3 bases from J, with 21 bases in between. CDR3 protein: CASSLIVSALGVDTGELFF. CDR3 nucleotides: TGTGCCAGCAGCTTAATAGTGTCGGCCCTGGGAGTTGACACCGGGGAGCTGTTTTTT.

The chain employs TRBV28 and TRBJ1-1; no clear D gene. Per the germline V gene, CDR1 is MDHEN and CDR2 is SYDVKM. Deletions cut 7 bases from V and 2 bases from J, with 14 bases between. This CDR3 spans 14 amino acids. The chain's CDR3 is CASNKLIHNTEAFF. CDR3 in DNA: TGTGCCAGCAATAAACTCATACACAACACTGAAGCTTTCTTT.

This chain uses TRBV6-6 with TRBJ2-7; TRBD1 or TRBD2 may be the D gene (5 bases each). This CDR3 contains 14 residues. CDR1 MNHNY and CDR2 SVGAGI come from the germline V gene (reference sequence). V shed 6 bases and J shed 2 bases, with 14 bases lying between them. In nucleotides, the CDR3 is TGTGCCAGCAGCTATAGGGACGGGGCCTACGAGCAGTACTTC. Amino acids: CASSYRDGAYEQYF.

In its sample, this clone was seen many times. This chain's CDR3 is CASSTQTGGTGELFF. Written as DNA, the CDR3 is TGTGCCAGCAGCACACAAACGGGAGGAACCGGGGAGCTGTTTTTT. The chain links TRBV7-3 to TRBJ2-2; 7 bases align to TRBD2. J gave up 5 bases and V 5 bases, and 8 bases lay outside the gene matches. The CDR3 consists of 15 residues. Per the germline V gene, CDR1 is SGHTA and CDR2 is FQGTGA.

The V gene is TRBV14, the J gene TRBJ1-1; 8 bases are shared with TRBD1. There are 15 residues in the CDR3. The V gene's germline CDR1 is SGHDN and CDR2 FVKESK. After removal of 3 bases from V and 0 bases from J, the junction contained 3 bases not matched to a gene. DNA for the CDR3: TGTGCCAGCAGCCACGCAGGGGGCATGAACACTGAAGCTTTCTTT. Amino acids: CASSHAGGMNTEAFF.

With respect to this clone: This clone may be a read error of a much larger clone one base away. CDR3 sequence reads: CASSPRPSYNEQFF. In DNA, the CDR3 is TGTGCCAGCAGCCCCCGGCCCTCCTACAATGAGCAGTTCTTC. The chain links TRBV28 to TRBJ2-1; D remains ambiguous. This CDR3 has 14 amino acids. The ends were cut back, 6 bases at V and 0 bases at J, with 9 bases in the middle. Germline V gene sequence: CDR1 MDHEN, CDR2 SYDVKM.

The V gene is TRBV7-3, the J gene TRBJ1-2; 8 bases are shared with TRBD1. V dropped 2 bases and J dropped 7; count of bases not matched to a gene: 6. This CDR3 has 14 amino acids. Germline V gives CDR1 SGHTA, CDR2 FQGTGA. This CDR3 is CASSLQGQASGYTF. CDR3 coding DNA: TGTGCCAGCAGCTTACAGGGACAGGCCTCTGGCTACACCTTC.

V is TRBV9 and J is TRBJ2-6; D perhaps matches TRBD2 (6 bases). Germline V gene sequence: CDR1 SGDLS, CDR2 YYNGEE. The CDR3 spans 18 residues. V lost 1 base and J 7 bases, leaving 21 bases between the germline ends. CDR3 residues: CASSVTGSGRKGANVLTF. The DNA for the CDR3 is TGTGCCAGCAGCGTAACCGGGAGCGGGCGCAAAGGAGCCAACGTCCTGACTTTC.

The J gene is TRBJ1-2, the V gene TRBV9; D might be TRBD1 (6 bases). This CDR3 is built from 16 residues. Germline-derived CDR1 and CDR2 are SGDLS and YYNGEE. Trimming took off 4 bases at V and 8 bases at J, with 24 bases between the two ends. CDR3 in amino acids: CASSPRLQGSPGGYTF. In DNA, the CDR3 is TGTGCCAGCAGCCCCCGTTTGCAGGGGAGCCCAGGCGGCTACACCTTC.

About this clone: The identical CDR3 is also encoded by other nucleotide sequences in the sample. The chain carries TRBV29-1 and TRBJ1-1; D might be TRBD1 (6 bases). The germline V gene has CDR1 SQVTM and CDR2 ANQGSEA. The CDR3 loop spans 10 amino acids. V lost 3 bases, J lost 12 bases, and 11 bases lay in between. The CDR3 spells CSVEGAGTFF. CDR3 sequence (DNA): TGCAGCGTTGAGGGGGCGGGAACTTTCTTT.

As to this clone: A read error likely explains this, since a far larger clone differs by one base. V and J are TRBV7-4 and TRBJ2-7; 9 positions agree with TRBD1. Unmatched junction bases numbered 7, after V lost 5 bases and J lost 5 bases. The CDR3 is 14 residues long. Germline CDR1 SGHVT, CDR2 SQSDAQ. The CDR3 nucleotides read TGTGCCAGCAGCAACCGGGACAGGGTCCACGAGCAGTACTTC. It encodes CASSNRDRVHEQYF.

The CDR3 here is CASSSVGGTEETQYF. The DNA of the CDR3 is TGCGCCAGCAGCTCGGTCGGTGGGACTGAAGAGACCCAGTACTTC. The chain recombines TRBV5-1 with TRBJ2-5; D perhaps matches TRBD2 (6 bases). The CDR3 consists of 15 residues. CDR1 and CDR2 from the germline V gene are SGHRS and YFSETQ. V lost 3 bases and J lost 3, with 15 bases in between.

In this sample, this clone turned up a few times. The chain has TRBV29-1 and TRBJ1-1, with D possibly TRBD1 on 6 matching bases. The length of the CDR3 is 13 residues. Trimming cost V 2 bases and J 1 base, with 8 bases left between them. CDR1 and CDR2 from the germline V gene are SQVTM and ANQGSEA. The CDR3 sequence: CSVEPQGNTEAFF. The CDR3 DNA follows: TGCAGCGTTGAACCACAGGGGAACACTGAAGCTTTCTTT.

The chain recombines TRBV6-1 with TRBJ1-4; possible D gene TRBD1, 6 bases. This CDR3 contains 14 residues. Trimming left V 7 bases short and J 3 bases short, with 12 bases between. CDR1 is MNHNS, CDR2 SASEGT, per germline. The CDR3: CASNLQGSNEKLFF. The CDR3 DNA sequence: TGTGCCAGCAACCTACAGGGTTCTAATGAAAAACTGTTTTTT.

This clone was recorded a few times. V usage is TRBV6-5 and J usage is TRBJ2-2; D remains unclear. The germline gives CDR1 MNHEY, CDR2 SVGAGI. This CDR3 has 13 amino acids. Trimming shortened V by 6 bases and J by 8 bases, and 13 bases separated the two germline ends. CDR3 nucleotides: TGTGCCAGCAGAATCCGATCGGATGGGGAGCTGTTTTTT. Protein sequence: CASRIRSDGELFF.

This chain joins TRBV7-2 and TRBJ1-2; possible D gene TRBD1, 6 bases. CDR1 SGHTA and CDR2 FQGNSA come from the germline V gene. Trimming took off 5 bases at V and 6 bases at J, with 19 bases between the two ends. This CDR3 region has 15 residues. CDR3 region: CASSQMGALSHGYTF. The DNA of the CDR3 is TGTGCCAGCAGCCAGATGGGGGCGCTAAGTCATGGCTACACCTTC.